These 8 T cell receptor beta chains were sequenced from one sample in a study of cytomegalovirus exposure and HLA in healthy donors. Primers included in the PCR were 60 Vbeta and 13 Jbeta primers. Sequencing was performed with immunoSEQ multiplex PCR; in TCRdb, only in-frame clones are kept and a portion is missing. Among about 120,000 clones listed, roughly 82% were seen once. Sequences were obtained from PBMCs. Receptors originate from a male donor in good health and CMV-seropositive.

The chain is built from TRBV5-1 and TRBJ2-1; tentatively, D is TRBD1 (5 bases). This CDR3 comprises 14 residues. Germline V gene lookup returns CDR1 SGHRS and CDR2 YFSETQ. V lost 4 bases and J lost 5, with 13 bases in between. The CDR3 protein is CASSLQQGNNEQFF. The DNA of the CDR3 is TGCGCCAGCAGCCTCCAGCAGGGCAACAATGAGCAGTTCTTC.

This clone was observed a handful of times. The chain is built from TRBV6-6 and TRBJ2-2, with 7 bases lining up with TRBD1. The germline CDR1 and CDR2 sequences are MNHNY and SVGAGI (reference sequence). This CDR3 contains 14 residues. With V trimmed by 7 bases and J by 0 bases, 2 bases remained unmatched. Here the CDR3 reads CASKGTANTGELFF. In DNA, the CDR3 is TGTGCCAGCAAGGGGACAGCGAACACCGGGGAGCTGTTTTTT.

This clone was observed a few times. One end of the junction does not line up with germline, which may come from a read error. The chain links TRBV7-9 to TRBJ2-7, with 7 bases identical to TRBD2. Germline-derived CDR1 and CDR2 are SEHNR and FQNEAQ (reference sequence). This CDR3 is built from 16 residues. For the CDR3, the DNA is TGTTCCAGCAGTTACTTGGGGGGGAAAAGCTCCTACGAGCAGTACTTC. Its translation: CSSSYLGGKSSYEQYF.

V and J are TRBV28 and TRBJ2-7; weak D call: TRBD2 (5 bases). The germline V and J ends were trimmed by 5 bases and 1 base, with 9 bases remaining between them. CDR1 is MDHEN, CDR2 SYDVKM, per germline. The CDR3 is 13 residues long. The CDR3 nucleotides are TGTGCCAGCAGTCCCGGCGGGTCCTACGAGCAGTACTTC. Translated: CASSPGGSYEQYF.

The chain has TRBV6-4 and TRBJ2-2; 12 nucleotides align to TRBD2. The CDR3 is 15 amino acids. J was trimmed by 6 bases and V by 5 bases; bases with no gene match: 4. Germline V gene data show CDR1 as MRHNA and CDR2 as SNTAGT. CDR3 residues: CASSKTSGSAGELFF. CDR3 coding DNA: TGTGCCAGCAGTAAGACTAGCGGGAGTGCCGGGGAGCTGTTTTTT.

The rearrangement links TRBV28 to TRBJ2-6, with TRBD1 identical over 8 bases. CDR3 length: 15 residues. Germline lookup yields CDR1 MDHEN and CDR2 SYDVKM. J gave up 9 bases and V 3 bases, and 7 bases lay outside the gene matches. CDR3 region: CASSFAGGRGNVLTF. CDR3 bases: TGTGCCAGCAGTTTTGCAGGGGGCCGGGGCAACGTCCTGACTTTC.

The rearrangement links TRBV5-4 to TRBJ2-7, with TRBD1 matching 7 bases. Germline CDR1 and CDR2: SGHNT and YYREEE (reference sequence). With 2 bases clipped from V and 6 bases from J, the junction kept 2 bases outside the gene matches. There are 12 residues in the CDR3. For the CDR3, the DNA is TGTGCCAGCAGCTTAGGGGGCGTCGAGCAGTACTTC. It is translated as CASSLGGVEQYF.

A word on this clone: Other DNA sequences from this sample encode an identical CDR3 as well. V is TRBV18 and J is TRBJ2-5, with D maybe TRBD2 (6 bases). The germline gives CDR1 KGHSH, CDR2 LQKENI. The V end lost 0 bases, the J end lost 5 bases, and 7 bases lay between the germline ends. The length of the CDR3 is 13 residues. The CDR3 here is CASSPPGGETQYF. Written as DNA, the CDR3 is TGTGCCAGCTCACCACCAGGAGGGGAGACCCAGTACTTC.